This T cell receptor beta chain was identified during a study of patients and donors after allogeneic stem cell transplantation. TCRdb used MiXCR to reprocess the RT-PCR reads, holding one entry per CDR3 protein. The data hold approximately 61,000 distinct CDR3 sequences, with 10% to 15% observed a single time. The CDR3 runs 18 residues. Germline values: CDR1 SGHVS, CDR2 FNYEAQ. The count of this clonotype is one. A read error may explain this, as a much larger clone is one base away. Input material: blood, either unsorted or a sorted T cell fraction (not recorded which). The receptor's source is a human donor who was either an allogeneic HSCT recipient or a stem cell or donor lymphocyte infusion donor (not recorded which). It is not recorded whose cells these are; they may come from a transplant donor. The V and J genes are TRBV7-6 and TRBJ1-1; no clear D. The CDR3 loop reads CASSLANSLSGLNTEAYF. For the CDR3, the DNA is TGTGCCAGCAGCTTAGCTAACAGCCTTAGCGGGTTGAACACTGAAGCTTACTTT. The full variable domain, rest sourced from reference TRBV7-6 and TRBJ1-1, is GAGVSQSPRYKVTKRGQDVALRCDPISGHVSLYWYRQALGQGPEFLTYFNYEAQQDKSGLPNDRFSAERPEGSISTLTIQRTEQRDSAMYRCASSLANSLSGLNTEAYFGQGTRLTVV.